This TCR beta chain was identified in a study of cytotoxic CD8 clonotypes in ibrutinib-treated CLL. Study at large: A median 12 months of treatment, range 6 to 36, preceded the collection of response samples. Overall study findings and caveats: Sampling schedules were unmatched across sustained-remission and progressing patients. T-cell clonality at baseline went above that of age-matched healthy donors and rose and fell with circulating CD8+ T-cell counts.

As concerns this clone: Its antigen is unknown.

The planned depth of sequencing spanned 1 in 200,000 to 1 in 1 million T cells. Libraries were prepared by immunoSEQ multiplex PCR; TCRdb keeps only in-frame clonotypes and omits some of them. There are about 97,000 clones in the sample; over 60% occur only once, and 20% to 25% lies in the top ten. The source material was PBMCs, sampled after 24 months of ibrutinib treatment. This receptor was identified in a human donor with chronic lymphocytic leukemia.

The DNA of the CDR3 is TGTGCCAGCAGCGTTAGCGGGCCAACCTACAATGAGCAGTTCTTC. This codes for CASSVSGPTYNEQFF. The V and J genes are TRBV9 and TRBJ2-1, with TRBD2 identical over 7 bases. Germline V gene sequence: CDR1 SGDLS, CDR2 YYNGEE. The CDR3 extends over 15 amino acids. V was pared by 2 bases and J by 2 bases, with 4 bases of the junction left unmatched.